This T cell receptor (beta chain) was found in a study of T cell repertoires in cytomegalovirus infection. Background on the study: Researchers turned to recently identified HLA-C-restricted CMV epitopes as well as well-studied HLA-B-restricted ones. Public TCR beta signature analysis indicated the presence of both CMV infection and matching HLA type. Whole-study findings and limits: Across the ex vivo response, the dominant clonotypes were HLA-C-restricted CMV-specific TCR beta clonotypes. Cumulative frequency of public TCR beta families picked out carriers of CMV plus the relevant HLA.

As concerns this clonotype: Antigen specificity is unknown.

TCRdb re-called the reads with MiXCR, one entry per CDR3 protein. The table records tens of thousands of distinct CDR3 sequences, around a fifth of them present only once. Germline V lookup: CDR1 MNHEY, CDR2 SMNVEV (reference sequence). V was shortened by 2 bases and J by 2 bases, with 10 bases between the two germline ends. This CDR3 is 14 amino acids long. The receptor's source is a human donor in good health (CMV status not recorded). Some clones in this sample may be carry-over from other donors' samples. This specimen consisted of CD8+ T cells from cultured PBMCs, obtained from culture after CMV antigen stimulation. The genes are TRBV27 and TRBJ2-7; D is possibly TRBD1 (5 bases). CDR3 nucleotide sequence: TGTGCCAGCAGTTTAACAGGAAAACCCTACGAGCAGTACTTC. It codes for CASSLTGKPYEQYF.